This is a list of T cell receptor beta chains from one sample in a study of T cell changes during pregnancy in multiple sclerosis. Generated by immunoSEQ multiplex PCR, the TCRdb table keeps only in-frame clones and is missing some. The profile shows about 64,000 clones, over 95% of them singletons. The source material was CD8+ T cells from peripheral blood mononuclear cells, sampled after pregnancy. These TCRs come from a female donor with multiple sclerosis, enrolled in a pregnancy study. The CDR3 runs from the conserved cysteine through the conserved F or W. The D gene is left open where the match is weak. Only some rows state a clone size, as once, few, many or a class for expanded clones.

clone size	V gene	J gene	D gene	CDR3 protein	CDR3 DNA
.	TRBV29-1	TRBJ2-1	TRBD1	CSVWEQGSHNEQFF	TGCAGCGTGTGGGAACAGGGGAGTCACAATGAGCAGTTCTTC
.	TRBV6-6	TRBJ2-7	.	CASSPNSGEQYF	TGTGCCAGCAGTCCCAACTCGGGCGAGCAGTACTTC
.	TRBV7-6	TRBJ1-2	TRBD1	CASSLAEGQGDGYTF	TGTGCCAGCAGCTTAGCGGAGGGACAGGGGGATGGCTACACCTTC
.	TRBV28	TRBJ1-2	TRBD1	CASSLSGGPNYGYTF	TGTGCCAGCAGTTTGTCAGGGGGCCCAAACTATGGCTACACCTTC
.	TRBV28	TRBJ2-2	TRBD2	CASSSPRTGGSPGRELFF	TGTGCCAGCAGTTCCCCTCGGACGGGCGGGAGTCCGGGCCGGGAGCTGTTTTTT
.	TRBV7-9	TRBJ1-2	.	CASSLPADYGYTF	TGTGCCAGCAGCTTACCGGCGGACTATGGCTACACCTTC
once	TRBV11-2	TRBJ2-1	TRBD2	CASSLGLAGNEQFF	TGTGCCAGCAGCTTAGGATTAGCGGGCAATGAGCAGTTCTTC
.	TRBV5-6	TRBJ1-2	TRBD1	CASSTGTAYGYTF	TGTGCCAGCAGTACCGGGACAGCTTATGGCTACACCTTC
.	TRBV14	TRBJ2-1	TRBD2	CASCSETGGWNEQFF	TGTGCCAGCTGCTCTGAGACGGGAGGGTGGAATGAGCAGTTCTTC
.	TRBV28	TRBJ1-2	TRBD1	CASSPRQGLGYGYTF	TGTGCCAGCAGTCCCAGACAGGGCCTGGGGTATGGCTACACCTTC
.	TRBV6-6	TRBJ2-1	TRBD2	CASSTLAGSNEQFF	TGTGCCAGCAGTACTTTAGCGGGTAGCAATGAGCAGTTCTTC
.	TRBV7-9	TRBJ2-5	TRBD2	CASSLSLAVDRETQYF	TGTGCCAGCAGCTTGAGTCTAGCGGTTGATAGGGAGACCCAGTACTTC
.	TRBV10-3	TRBJ2-2	TRBD2	CATTDRQFSGSRTGELFF	TGTGCCACGACCGACAGACAGTTTAGCGGGAGCCGGACCGGGGAGCTGTTTTTT
.	TRBV20-1	TRBJ2-5	.	CSTRDKETQYF	TGCAGTACCCGGGATAAAGAGACCCAGTACTTC
.	TRBV7-3	TRBJ2-5	TRBD2	CASSVGGSLGETQYF	TGTGCCAGCTCCGTCGGCGGGAGTCTTGGGGAGACCCAGTACTTC
.	TRBV7-3	TRBJ2-7	.	CASSPGVGGSRPRSYEQYF	TGTGCCAGCAGCCCAGGGGTTGGGGGCTCGCGGCCTCGCTCCTACGAGCAGTACTTC
.	TRBV4-2	TRBJ2-1	.	CASSHAGENNEQFF	TGTGCCAGCAGCCACGCAGGGGAGAACAATGAGCAGTTCTTC
.	TRBV4-1	TRBJ2-7	TRBD2	CASSRRGTSGKGDEQYF	TGCGCCAGCAGCCGGAGAGGGACTAGCGGGAAGGGGGACGAGCAGTACTTC
.	TRBV6-5	TRBJ2-4	.	CASYAGGALNIQYF	TGTGCCAGCTATGCTGGGGGGGCCTTGAACATTCAGTACTTC
.	TRBV9	TRBJ2-5	.	CASSVVGLGVETQYF	TGTGCCAGCAGCGTAGTGGGCTTAGGGGTGGAGACCCAGTACTTC
.	TRBV2	TRBJ2-5	TRBD1	CASSSDRNQETQYF	TGTGCCAGCAGCTCGGACAGGAACCAAGAGACCCAGTACTTC
.	TRBV27	TRBJ2-7	.	CASSLSASGWSYEQYF	TGTGCCAGCAGTTTATCCGCTTCAGGGTGGTCCTACGAGCAGTACTTC
.	TRBV7-2	TRBJ1-5	TRBD1	CASSPGVGTGFNQPQHF	TGTGCCAGCAGCCCCGGAGTAGGGACAGGGTTTAATCAGCCCCAGCATTTT
once	TRBV27	TRBJ2-7	.	CASRGGMGSYEQYF	TGTGCCAGCAGAGGGGGTATGGGTTCCTACGAGCAGTACTTC
.	TRBV27	TRBJ2-7	TRBD2	CASSSQNGLAGGPSYEQYF	TGTGCCAGCAGCTCACAGAATGGGCTAGCGGGAGGGCCATCTTACGAGCAGTACTTC
.	TRBV27	TRBJ2-1	TRBD2	CASSLAGRGDEQFF	TGTGCCAGCAGCTTAGCGGGTCGGGGTGATGAGCAGTTCTTC
.	TRBV7-6	TRBJ2-1	TRBD2	CASSLGGLAAYNEQFF	TGTGCCAGCAGCTTAGGGGGACTAGCGGCTTACAATGAGCAGTTCTTC
.	TRBV14	TRBJ1-2	TRBD1	CASSQGTDRGRGYGYTF	TGTGCCAGCAGCCAAGGGACGGACAGGGGGCGCGGTTATGGCTACACCTTC
.	TRBV2	TRBJ2-2	TRBD2	CASSGSGSGELFF	TGTGCCAGCAGCGGTAGCGGGTCCGGGGAGCTGTTTTTT